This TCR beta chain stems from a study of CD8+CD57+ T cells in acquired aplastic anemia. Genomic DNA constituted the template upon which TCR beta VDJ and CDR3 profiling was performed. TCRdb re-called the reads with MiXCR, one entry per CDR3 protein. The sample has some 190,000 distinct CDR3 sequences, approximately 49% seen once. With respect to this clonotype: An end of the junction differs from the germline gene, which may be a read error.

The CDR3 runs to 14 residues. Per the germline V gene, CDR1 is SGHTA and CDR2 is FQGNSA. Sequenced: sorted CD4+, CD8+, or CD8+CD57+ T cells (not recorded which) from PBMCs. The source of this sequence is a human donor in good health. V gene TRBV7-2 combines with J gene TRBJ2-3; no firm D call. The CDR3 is CVSSLVASTDTQYF. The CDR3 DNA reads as TGTGTCAGCAGCTTAGTGGCCAGCACAGATACGCAGTATTTT.